This T cell receptor (beta chain) was documented in a study of blood T cell repertoires in COVID-19 (dated by TCRdb to 2018 to 2021). Context from the whole study: The collaborator samples originated in the United States, Italy and Spain and spanned the acute and convalescent phases of COVID-19. Samples were obtained from the ongoing ImmuneRACE study (first 160 participants) and from 1,254 subjects provided by 6 global collaborators. Nearly every sample came with metadata listing a de-identified subject ID, COVID-19 status, age in years and sex. The repertoires were released in a freely available public database meant as a resource for research on the immune response to SARS-CoV-2. Subjects who had been exposed to COVID-19, were actively infected with it, or had recovered from it provided the deeply sampled blood TCRbeta repertoires that made up the dataset. The prospective study material was composed of cDNA or gDNA derived from T cells, B-cell-depleted T cells, or PBMCs. Where available, HLA class I and class II types were taken from metadata supplied by the sample provider and were not determined by assay-based typing. Study-wide conclusions, independent of this receptor: Clinical and demographic metadata were provided uncurated, with the amount varying by source and participant.

The collaborating institutions used their own protocols to collect whole blood in K2EDTA tubes. For TCRbeta analysis, collaborators shipped samples as frozen whole blood, isolated PBMCs, or DNA extracted from either of those sample types. About this clone: The antigen it binds to is not known. Per-nucleotide qualities are absent, and no much larger clonotype sits a single base away.

The immunoSEQ Assay, a bias-controlled multiplex PCR, was used to amplify TCRbeta CDR3 regions from genomic DNA. For the original study's pipeline: Nucleated cell counts per sample were estimated from amplification of reference gene primers within the assay. To quantify the absolute abundance of each unique TCRbeta CDR3 rearrangement, sequence reads were collapsed and filtered. Productive Simpson clonality was computed per sample as the square root of Simpson's diversity index over productive rearrangements. TCRdb carries this immuneACCESS record with in-frame sequences only. Its versions omit some clonotypes, under half of them owing to an unresolved V gene in the studies checked, with the rest unexplained. V, J and clone size are those of that table, while D and trimming were read from the DNA. This sample has 55,000 to 70,000 clones in its table, and 65% to 80% of those were observed once. The top ten constitute under 30% of the sample.

Based on the germline V gene, the CDR1 and CDR2 sequences are MNHEY and SVGEGT. CDR3 length: 13 amino acids, cysteine to phenylalanine. Kept here is only the CDR3 DNA, which spans 39 bases and is read in frame from base 1. The junction carries 11 bases between V and J, which are trimmed by 6 bases and 8 bases respectively. Sequencing was carried out using peripheral blood. Recombination linked TRBV6-2 or TRBV6-3 to TRBJ1-6; no D gene can be assigned with confidence. The sequence was collected from a human donor in a cohort sampled during active COVID-19. The DNA reads as follows: TGTGCCAGCAGCGAGAGGGTTGATTCACCCCTCCACTTT. Its protein is CASSERVDSPLHF.